A selection of T cell receptor beta chains follows, all from one sample in a study of regulatory and conventional T cells in RAG deficiency. Using immunoSEQ multiplex PCR, the repertoire was profiled, and TCRdb retains in-frame clones only, with some absent. The table records about 46,000 clones, 80% to 90% of them present only once. These data were also reused for a study on regulatory T cells.

Sequenced material: CD4+ effector T cells sorted from blood. The receptors were gathered from a human donor in good health. Each CDR3 is given with its conserved first and last residue. Fields, in order: J gene, clone size, D gene, V gene, CDR3 DNA, CDR3 protein. D genes are given only for firm matches. Expanded clones are given a class, and other clones once, few, many or no size at all.

TRBJ1-4	-	TRBD1	TRBV11-2	TGTGCCAGCAGCCCTACCCACAGGGGCGGTGAAAAACTGTTTTTT	CASSPTHRGGEKLFF
TRBJ1-2	-	-	TRBV19	TGTGCCAGTAGTATTGTAAGGGGAACTAACTATGGCTACACCTTC	CASSIVRGTNYGYTF
TRBJ2-7	few	-	TRBV18	TGTGCCAGCTCACCCGCTGCAGAGGGACACGGGCAGTACTTC	CASSPAAEGHGQYF
TRBJ1-2	-	-	TRBV28	TGTGCCAGCAGTCGACCATCGGCGTTATACTATGGCTACACCTTC	CASSRPSALYYGYTF
TRBJ1-1	-	-	TRBV18	TGTGCCAGCTCACCGACAGAGAACACTGAAGCTTTCTTT	CASSPTENTEAFF
TRBJ1-6	-	-	TRBV5-1	TGCGCCAGCAGCTTCACGGAGGGGAATTCACCCCTCCACTTT	CASSFTEGNSPLHF
TRBJ1-3	-	-	TRBV28	TGTGCCAGCACCAACGGGGTCACAGGTGGAAACACCATATATTTT	CASTNGVTGGNTIYF
TRBJ2-6	-	-	TRBV11-1	TGTGCCAGCAGCTTAGCTGGGGCCAACGTCCTGACTTTC	CASSLAGANVLTF
TRBJ2-3	-	-	TRBV5-1	TGCGCCAGCAGCCCTTCCACGCATACGCAGTATTTT	CASSPSTHTQYF
TRBJ1-5	once	-	TRBV11-2	TGTGCCAGCAGCACAGGGTTTGCTCAGCCCCAGCATTTT	CASSTGFAQPQHF
TRBJ1-5	-	TRBD1	TRBV15	TGTGCCACCAGCATGGACAGGGTCGGCCAGCCCCAGCATTTT	CATSMDRVGQPQHF
TRBJ2-7	-	-	TRBV5-5	TGTGCCAGCAGCTTGGATCCGGACATTTCCCGCGAGCAGTACTTC	CASSLDPDISREQYF
TRBJ1-1	-	TRBD1	TRBV2	TGTGCCAGCAGTGTTGACAGGGACAGGGCGGTGAACACTGAAGCTTTCTTT	CASSVDRDRAVNTEAFF
TRBJ2-1	-	-	TRBV2	TGTGCCAGCACTAAGGAGGCAACACCTCAGAATGAGCAGTTCTTC	CASTKEATPQNEQFF
TRBJ2-7	once	-	TRBV7-9	TGTGCCAGCAGCTTGAGCGACAGACCCTACGAGCAGTACTTC	CASSLSDRPYEQYF
TRBJ1-5	-	TRBD1	TRBV27	TGTGCCAGCAGAGGGGACAGGGATGTAGGACAGCCCCAGCATTTT	CASRGDRDVGQPQHF
TRBJ2-7	-	-	TRBV6-5	TGTGCCAGCAGTTTACTCCCAGGGGCAGACGAGCAGTACTTC	CASSLLPGADEQYF
TRBJ2-3	-	-	TRBV9	TGTGCCAGCAGCGTTAGCGGCAGCACAGATACGCAGTATTTT	CASSVSGSTDTQYF
TRBJ2-7	-	-	TRBV29-1	TGCAGCGCCGGCCCGACAGGACGCGAGCAGTACTTC	CSAGPTGREQYF
TRBJ2-1	-	-	TRBV9	TGTGCCAGCAGCATGGGGGGCTCCCTTAATGAGCAGTTCTTC	CASSMGGSLNEQFF
TRBJ1-5	once	-	TRBV6-5	TGTGCCAGCACCGCTGGGGGGACACCGATGTGGGCCCAGCATTTT	CASTAGGTPMWAQHF
TRBJ1-2	-	TRBD1	TRBV6-6	TGTGCCAGCAGTTACGCTCTGGGACAGCCTAACTATGGCTACACCTTC	CASSYALGQPNYGYTF
TRBJ1-2	-	-	TRBV7-3	TGTGCCAGCAGCAAGGATGAAGACGCTCGAAAGGCCTATGGCTACACCTTC	CASSKDEDARKAYGYTF
TRBJ2-3	-	TRBD2	TRBV6-1	TGTGCCAGCAGTGTTGGGAGCGGGGGGCGCACAGATACGCAGTATTTT	CASSVGSGGRTDTQYF
TRBJ1-6	-	TRBD1	TRBV2	TGTGCCAGCAAGCTCCGGGGACAGAATTCACCCCTCCACTTT	CASKLRGQNSPLHF
TRBJ2-5	-	-	TRBV4-1	TGCGCCAGCAGCCAAGAGTACACGGCAGAGACCCAGTACTTC	CASSQEYTAETQYF